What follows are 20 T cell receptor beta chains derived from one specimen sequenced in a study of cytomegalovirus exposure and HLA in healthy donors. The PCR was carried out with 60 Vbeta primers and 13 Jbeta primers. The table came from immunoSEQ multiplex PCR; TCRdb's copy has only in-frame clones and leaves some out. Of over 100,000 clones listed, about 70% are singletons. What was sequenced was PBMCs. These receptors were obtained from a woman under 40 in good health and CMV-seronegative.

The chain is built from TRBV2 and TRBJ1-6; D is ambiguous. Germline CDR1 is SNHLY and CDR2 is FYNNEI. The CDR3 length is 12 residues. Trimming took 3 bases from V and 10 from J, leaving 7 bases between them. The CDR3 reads CASSDGESPLHF. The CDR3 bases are TGTGCCAGCAGTGACGGGGAATCACCCCTCCACTTT.

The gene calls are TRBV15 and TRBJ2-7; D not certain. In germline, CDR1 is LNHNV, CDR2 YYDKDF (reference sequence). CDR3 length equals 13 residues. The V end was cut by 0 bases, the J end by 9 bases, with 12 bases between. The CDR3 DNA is TGTGCCACCAGCAGAGATACCCTAGGCTTGCAGTACTTC. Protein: CATSRDTLGLQYF.

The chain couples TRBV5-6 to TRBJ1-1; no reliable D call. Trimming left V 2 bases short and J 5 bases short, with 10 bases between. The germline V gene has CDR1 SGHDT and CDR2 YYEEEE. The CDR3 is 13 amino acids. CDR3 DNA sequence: TGTGCCAGCAGCTTTGTTGTCAATACTGAAGCTTTCTTT. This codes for CASSFVVNTEAFF.

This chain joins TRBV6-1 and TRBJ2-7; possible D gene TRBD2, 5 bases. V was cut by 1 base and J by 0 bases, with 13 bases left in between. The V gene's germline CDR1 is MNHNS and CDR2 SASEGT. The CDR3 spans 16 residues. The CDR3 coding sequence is TGTGCCAGCAGTGAAGAACAGCGGTTTAGCTCCTACGAGCAGTACTTC. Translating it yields CASSEEQRFSSYEQYF.

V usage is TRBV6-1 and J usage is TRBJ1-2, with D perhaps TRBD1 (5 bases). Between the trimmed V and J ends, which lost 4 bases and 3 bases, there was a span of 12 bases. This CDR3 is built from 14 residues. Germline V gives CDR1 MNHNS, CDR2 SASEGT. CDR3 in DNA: TGTGCCAGCAGTGGCGGGGGGACCTACTATGGCTACACCTTC. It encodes CASSGGGTYYGYTF.

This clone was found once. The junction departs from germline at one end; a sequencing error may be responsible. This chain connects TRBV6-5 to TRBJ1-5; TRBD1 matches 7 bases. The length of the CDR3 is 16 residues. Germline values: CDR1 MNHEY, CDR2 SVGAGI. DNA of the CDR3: TGTGCCAGCCGTTACAGGTTCAGGGGGGACAATCAGCCCCAGCATTTT. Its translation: CASRYRFRGDNQPQHF.

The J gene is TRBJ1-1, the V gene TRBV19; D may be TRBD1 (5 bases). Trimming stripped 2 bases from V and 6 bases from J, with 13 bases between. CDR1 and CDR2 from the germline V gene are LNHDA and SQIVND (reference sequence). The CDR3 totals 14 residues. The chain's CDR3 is CASSISEKGPEAFF. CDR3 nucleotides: TGTGCCAGTAGTATATCGGAGAAGGGGCCTGAAGCTTTCTTT.

The CDR3 sequence is CASSLKSGIDTQYF. The DNA of the CDR3 is TGTGCCAGCAGCCTCAAAAGCGGGATAGATACGCAGTATTTT. The V gene is TRBV6-6, the J gene TRBJ2-3; the match to TRBD2 covers 7 bases. After removal of 6 bases from V and 5 bases from J, the junction contained 8 bases not matched to a gene. The germline V gene encodes CDR1 MNHNY and CDR2 SVGAGI (reference sequence). This CDR3 has 14 residues.

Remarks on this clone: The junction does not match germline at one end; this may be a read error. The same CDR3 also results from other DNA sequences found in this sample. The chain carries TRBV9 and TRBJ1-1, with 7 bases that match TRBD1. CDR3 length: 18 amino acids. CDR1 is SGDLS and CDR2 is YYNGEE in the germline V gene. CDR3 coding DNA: TGTGCCAGCAGCCCCCGAACAGGGGCCCTCCGCCTTGACACCGAAGCTTTCTTT. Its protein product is CASSPRTGALRLDTEAFF.

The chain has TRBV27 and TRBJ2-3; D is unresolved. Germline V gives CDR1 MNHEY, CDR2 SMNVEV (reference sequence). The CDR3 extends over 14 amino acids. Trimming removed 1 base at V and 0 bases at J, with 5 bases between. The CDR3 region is CASSLWRSTDTQYF. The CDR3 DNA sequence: TGTGCCAGCAGTTTATGGCGGAGCACAGATACGCAGTATTTT.

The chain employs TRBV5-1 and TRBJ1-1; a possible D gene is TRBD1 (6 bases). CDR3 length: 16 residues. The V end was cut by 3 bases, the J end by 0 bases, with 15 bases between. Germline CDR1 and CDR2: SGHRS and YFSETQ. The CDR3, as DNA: TGCGCCAGCAGCTCTGGACAGATGATCATGAACACTGAAGCTTTCTTT. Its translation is CASSSGQMIMNTEAFF.

The CDR3 here is CASSMGDREVNTEAFF. The CDR3 nucleotides are TGTGCCAGCAGCATGGGGGACAGGGAAGTGAACACTGAAGCTTTCTTT. This chain joins TRBV7-9 and TRBJ1-1; the match to TRBD1 covers 9 bases. The J segment lost 0 bases and the V segment lost 5 bases, leaving 7 bases of the junction unmatched. CDR1 is SEHNR and CDR2 is FQNEAQ in the germline V gene (reference sequence). The CDR3 is made up of 16 amino acids.

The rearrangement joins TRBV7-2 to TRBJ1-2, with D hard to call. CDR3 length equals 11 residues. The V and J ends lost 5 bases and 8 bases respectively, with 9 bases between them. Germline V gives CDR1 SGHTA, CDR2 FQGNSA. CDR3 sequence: CASSRRGGYTF. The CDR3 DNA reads TGTGCCAGCAGCCGGCGGGGAGGCTACACCTTC.

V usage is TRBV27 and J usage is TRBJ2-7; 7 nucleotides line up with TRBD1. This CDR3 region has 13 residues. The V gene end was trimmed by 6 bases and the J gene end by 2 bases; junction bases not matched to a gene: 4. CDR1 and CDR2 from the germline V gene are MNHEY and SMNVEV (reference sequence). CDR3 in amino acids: CASSAQGTYEQYF. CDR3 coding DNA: TGTGCCAGCAGCGCACAGGGGACCTACGAGCAGTACTTC.

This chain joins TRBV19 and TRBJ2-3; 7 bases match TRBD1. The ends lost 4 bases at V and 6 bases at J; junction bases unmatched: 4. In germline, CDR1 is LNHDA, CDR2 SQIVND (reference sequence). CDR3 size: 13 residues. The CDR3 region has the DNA TGTGCCAGTAGTAAGGCCAGGGGGGATACGCAGTATTTT. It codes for CASSKARGDTQYF.

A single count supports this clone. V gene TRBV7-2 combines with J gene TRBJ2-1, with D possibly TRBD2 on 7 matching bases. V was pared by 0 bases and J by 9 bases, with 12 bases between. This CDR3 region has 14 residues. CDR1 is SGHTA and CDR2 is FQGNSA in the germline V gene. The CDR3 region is CASSLAGGRVEQFF. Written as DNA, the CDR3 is TGTGCCAGCAGCTTAGCGGGGGGGCGGGTTGAGCAGTTCTTC.

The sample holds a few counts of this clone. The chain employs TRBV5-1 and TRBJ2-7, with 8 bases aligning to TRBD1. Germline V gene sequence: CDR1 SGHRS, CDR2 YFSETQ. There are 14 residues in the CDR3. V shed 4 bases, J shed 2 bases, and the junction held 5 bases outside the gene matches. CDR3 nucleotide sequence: TGCGCCAGCAGCAGTCAGGGGGCAGCCTACGAGCAGTACTTC. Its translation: CASSSQGAAYEQYF.

The CDR3 nucleotides are TGTGCCGCGAAAGGGACAGACTACGAGCAGTACTTC. Translated: CAAKGTDYEQYF. This rearrangement joins TRBV6-6 to TRBJ2-7; 7 bases agree with TRBD1. The CDR3 covers 12 residues. The germline V gene has CDR1 MNHNY and CDR2 SVGAGI (reference sequence). The V and J ends lost 11 bases and 3 bases, in that order; junction bases with no gene match: 7.

In nucleotides, the CDR3 is TGTGCCAGCAGCTTACTAACTAGGACTCTCGCTGTGGATACGCAGTATTTT. Encoded protein: CASSLLTRTLAVDTQYF. The chain employs TRBV7-2 and TRBJ2-3; the D gene is possibly TRBD2 (5 bases). The CDR3 has 17 amino acids. Germline assignment: CDR1 SGHTA and CDR2 FQGNSA. V lost 2 bases and J lost 6, with 21 bases in between. The complete variable domain, with remaining parts taken from reference TRBV7-2 and TRBJ2-3, reads GAGVSQSPSNKVTEKGKDVELRCDPISGHTALYWYRQSLGQGLEFLIYFQGNSAPDKSGLPSDRFSAERTGGSVSTLTIQRTQQEDSAVYLCASSLLTRTLAVDTQYFGPGTRLTVL.

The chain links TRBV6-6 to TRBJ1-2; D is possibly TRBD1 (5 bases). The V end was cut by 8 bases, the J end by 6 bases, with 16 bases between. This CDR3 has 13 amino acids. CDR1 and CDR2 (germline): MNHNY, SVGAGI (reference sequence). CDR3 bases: TGTGCCAGCCAAGGGGCGAGGTTGAATGGCTACACCTTC. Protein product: CASQGARLNGYTF.